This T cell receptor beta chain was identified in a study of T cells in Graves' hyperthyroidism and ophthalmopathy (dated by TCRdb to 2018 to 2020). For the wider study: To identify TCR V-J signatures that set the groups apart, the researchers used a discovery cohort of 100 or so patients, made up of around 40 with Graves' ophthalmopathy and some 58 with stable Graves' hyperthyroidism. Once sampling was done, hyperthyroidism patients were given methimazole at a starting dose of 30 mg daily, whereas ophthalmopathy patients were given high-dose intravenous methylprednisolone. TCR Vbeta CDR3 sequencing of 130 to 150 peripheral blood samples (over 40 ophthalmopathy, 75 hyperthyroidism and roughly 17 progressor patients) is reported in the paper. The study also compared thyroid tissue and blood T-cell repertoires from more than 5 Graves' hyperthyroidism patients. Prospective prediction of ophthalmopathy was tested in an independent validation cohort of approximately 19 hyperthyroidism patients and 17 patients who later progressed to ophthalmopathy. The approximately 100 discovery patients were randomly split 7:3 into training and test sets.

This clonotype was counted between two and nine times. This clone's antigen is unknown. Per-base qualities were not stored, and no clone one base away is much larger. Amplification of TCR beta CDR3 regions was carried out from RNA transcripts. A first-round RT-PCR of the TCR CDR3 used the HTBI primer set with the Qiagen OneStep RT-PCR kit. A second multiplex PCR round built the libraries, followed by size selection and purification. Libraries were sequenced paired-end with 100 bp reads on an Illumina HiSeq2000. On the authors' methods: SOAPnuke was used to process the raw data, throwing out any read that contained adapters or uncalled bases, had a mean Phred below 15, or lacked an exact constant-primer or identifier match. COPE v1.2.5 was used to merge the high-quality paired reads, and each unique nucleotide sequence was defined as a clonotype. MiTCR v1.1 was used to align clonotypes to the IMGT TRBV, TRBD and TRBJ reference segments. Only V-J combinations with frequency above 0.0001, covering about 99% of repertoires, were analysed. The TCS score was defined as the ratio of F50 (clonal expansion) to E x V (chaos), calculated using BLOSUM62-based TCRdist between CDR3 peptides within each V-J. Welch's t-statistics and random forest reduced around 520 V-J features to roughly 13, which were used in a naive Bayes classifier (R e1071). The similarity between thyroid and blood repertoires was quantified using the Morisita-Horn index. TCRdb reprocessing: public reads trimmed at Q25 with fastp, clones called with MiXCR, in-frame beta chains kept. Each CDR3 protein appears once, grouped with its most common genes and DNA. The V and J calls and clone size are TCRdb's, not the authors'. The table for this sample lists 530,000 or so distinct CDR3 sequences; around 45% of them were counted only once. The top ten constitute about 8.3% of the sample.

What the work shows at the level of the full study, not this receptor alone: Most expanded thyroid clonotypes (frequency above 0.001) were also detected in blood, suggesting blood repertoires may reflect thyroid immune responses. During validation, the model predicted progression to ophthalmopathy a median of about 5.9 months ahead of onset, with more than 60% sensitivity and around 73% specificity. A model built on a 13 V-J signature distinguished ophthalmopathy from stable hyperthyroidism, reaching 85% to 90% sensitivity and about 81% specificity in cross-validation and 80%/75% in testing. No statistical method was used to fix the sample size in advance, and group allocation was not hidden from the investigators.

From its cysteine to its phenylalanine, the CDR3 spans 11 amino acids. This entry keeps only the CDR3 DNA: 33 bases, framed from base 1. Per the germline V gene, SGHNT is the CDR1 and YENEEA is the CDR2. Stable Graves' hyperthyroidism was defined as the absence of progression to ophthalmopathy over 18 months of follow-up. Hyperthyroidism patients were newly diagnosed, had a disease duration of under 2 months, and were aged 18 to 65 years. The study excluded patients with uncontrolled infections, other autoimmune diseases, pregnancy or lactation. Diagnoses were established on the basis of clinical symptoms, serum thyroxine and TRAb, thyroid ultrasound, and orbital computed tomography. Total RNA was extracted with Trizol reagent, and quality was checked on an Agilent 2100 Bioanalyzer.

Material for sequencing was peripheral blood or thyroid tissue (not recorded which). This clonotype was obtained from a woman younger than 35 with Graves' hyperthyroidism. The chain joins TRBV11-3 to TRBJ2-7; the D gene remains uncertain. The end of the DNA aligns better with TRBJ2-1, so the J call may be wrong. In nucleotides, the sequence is TGTGCCAGCAGTTCTGTCGATGAGCAGTTCTTC. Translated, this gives CASSSVDEQFF.